A selection of T cell receptor beta chains follows, all from one sample in a study of blood T cell repertoires in COVID-19. Clones were read by immunoSEQ multiplex PCR, and TCRdb kept only the in-frame ones, dropping some. In the table there are under 200,000 clones, about 88% of which are singletons. The sample comprised peripheral blood. These receptors originate from a man aged 30-40 years with active or convalescent COVID-19. Both conserved end residues are part of each CDR3. A D gene is named only where the DNA matches it firmly. Clone size appears in some rows only: once, few, many, or a class for an expanded clone.

CDR3,DNA,D,V,J,size
CASSLTGTNEKLFF,TGTGCCAGCAGCTTGACAGGGACTAATGAAAAACTGTTTTTT,NA,TRBV5-4,TRBJ1-4,few
CASSLSTGAFTEAFF,TGTGCCAGCAGTTTATCGACAGGGGCCTTCACTGAAGCTTTCTTT,TRBD1,TRBV27,TRBJ1-1,NA
CASSLEWSGLGNQPQHF,TGTGCCAGCAGCTTAGAATGGTCGGGTTTGGGCAATCAGCCCCAGCATTTT,NA,TRBV7-2,TRBJ1-5,few
CASSFSGGTTDTQYF,TGTGCCAGCAGCTTTAGCGGGGGGACCACAGATACGCAGTATTTT,TRBD2,TRBV9,TRBJ2-3,NA
CASSAYGTDLYNEQFF,TGTGCCAGCAGCGCGTATGGGACAGACCTTTACAATGAGCAGTTCTTC,TRBD1,TRBV7-9,TRBJ2-1,NA
CASSGGGAGEKLFF,TGTGCCAGCAGTGGAGGGGGCGCCGGTGAAAAACTGTTTTTT,TRBD1,TRBV28,TRBJ1-4,NA
CAISVTGIGGNQPQHF,TGTGCCATCAGTGTGACAGGGATCGGGGGCAATCAGCCCCAGCATTTT,TRBD1,TRBV10-3,TRBJ1-5,NA
CASSVDGLAGGWNEQFF,TGTGCCAGCAGCGTAGACGGACTAGCGGGAGGGTGGAATGAGCAGTTCTTC,TRBD2,TRBV9,TRBJ2-1,NA
CATATEAKNIQYF,TGTGCCACCGCGACAGAAGCCAAAAACATTCAGTACTTC,NA,TRBV6-5,TRBJ2-4,NA
CASTTGLSSYNSPLHF,TGTGCCAGCACCACAGGGTTGAGCTCCTATAATTCACCCCTCCACTTT,NA,TRBV28,TRBJ1-6,NA
CASSPEVDLQNYGYTF,TGTGCCAGCAGCCCCGAGGTCGACCTTCAAAACTATGGCTACACCTTC,NA,TRBV7-6,TRBJ1-2,NA
CASSPLRLQGINEQFF,TGTGCCAGCAGCCCTCTGCGCCTACAGGGGATCAATGAGCAGTTCTTC,TRBD1,TRBV6-2/TRBV6-3,TRBJ2-1,NA
CASSLGSSSYEQYF,TGCGCCAGCAGCTTGGGTTCTAGCTCCTACGAGCAGTACTTC,NA,TRBV5-1,TRBJ2-7,NA
CASSRLAGAQETQYF,TGTGCCAGCAGCCGACTAGCGGGAGCCCAAGAGACCCAGTACTTC,TRBD2,TRBV6-4,TRBJ2-5,few
CASSLRGPVEETQYF,TGCGCCAGCAGCTTGAGGGGGCCCGTCGAAGAGACCCAGTACTTC,TRBD1,TRBV5-1,TRBJ2-5,NA
CASSLAPRGEEKLFF,TGTGCCAGCAGCTTAGCCCCGCGGGGCGAAGAAAAACTGTTTTTT,NA,TRBV11-2,TRBJ1-4,few
CAWSVQVNTEAFF,TGTGCCTGGAGTGTACAGGTGAACACTGAAGCTTTCTTT,NA,TRBV30,TRBJ1-1,once
CASSIVLNEQFF,TGTGCCAGTAGTATTGTCCTCAATGAGCAGTTCTTC,NA,TRBV19,TRBJ2-1,NA
CASSQDWAGGKLFF,TGCGCCAGCAGCCAAGATTGGGCAGGTGGAAAACTGTTTTTT,NA,TRBV4-1,TRBJ1-4,NA
CASWGGNGYTF,TGTGCCAGCTGGGGAGGGAATGGCTACACCTTC,NA,TRBV6-5,TRBJ1-2,NA